The 20 T cell receptor beta chains reported below all come from one sample, sequenced in a study of cytomegalovirus exposure and HLA in healthy donors. Vbeta (60) and Jbeta (13) primers were used in the PCR. Profiling relied on immunoSEQ multiplex PCR, and the TCRdb table lists in-frame clones only, not all of them. The sample has around 200,000 clones, over 65% seen once. Sequences were obtained from PBMCs. These receptors were obtained from a woman aged 45-59 years in good health and CMV-seropositive.

J is TRBJ2-3 and V is TRBV11-2, with D tentatively TRBD1 (5 bases). Germline V gives CDR1 SGHAT, CDR2 FQNNGV. The CDR3 has 19 amino acids. Trimming took 2 bases from V and 1 from J, leaving 22 bases between them. Written as DNA, the CDR3 is TGTGCCAGCAGCTTACGGCCCGCAAGGGGCGCTGAGGGCACAGATACGCAGTATTTT. Translating it yields CASSLRPARGAEGTDTQYF. Combining the CDR3 with reference TRBV11-2 and TRBJ2-3 gives the whole variable domain EAGVAQSPRYKIIEKRQSVAFWCNPISGHATLYWYQQILGQGPKLLIQFQNNGVVDDSQLPKDRFSAERLKGVDSTLKIQPAKLEDSAVYLCASSLRPARGAEGTDTQYFGPGTRLTVL.

This chain links TRBV6-1 with TRBJ1-5; D is undetermined. V was trimmed by 6 bases and J by 4 bases, leaving 10 bases between them. The germline V gene has CDR1 MNHNS and CDR2 SASEGT. The CDR3 runs to 13 residues. CDR3 protein: CASRPDGNQPQHF. CDR3 DNA: TGTGCCAGCAGACCCGACGGGAATCAGCCCCAGCATTTT.

Details on this clone: Other DNA sequences in this specimen translate into the identical CDR3. The chain combines TRBV7-9 with TRBJ1-2; 9 positions agree with TRBD1. V lost 5 bases, J lost 2 bases, and 3 bases stayed unmatched. Germline values: CDR1 SEHNR, CDR2 FQNEAQ (reference sequence). The CDR3 runs 14 residues. CDR3 protein: CASSPGQGNYGYTF. The CDR3 bases are TGTGCCAGCAGCCCGGGACAGGGAAACTATGGCTACACCTTC.

As DNA, the CDR3 is TGTGCCAGCAGCTTAGGGGCCAGGAACACTGAAGCTTTCTTT. Protein product: CASSLGARNTEAFF. The genes are TRBV7-2 and TRBJ1-1; D call uncertain. Trimming removed 1 base from V and 1 base from J, with 7 bases in between. CDR1 and CDR2 (germline): SGHTA, FQGNSA. CDR3 length: 14 residues.

To note about this clone: Other DNA sequences from this sample encode an identical CDR3 as well. This chain connects TRBV19 to TRBJ2-7; 8 positions match TRBD1. The CDR3 has 14 residues. V shed 4 bases and J 4 bases; nucleotides not matched to a gene: 6. Germline-derived CDR1 and CDR2 are LNHDA and SQIVND (reference sequence). CDR3: CASSRTGTGYEQYF. CDR3 bases: TGTGCCAGTAGTAGAACCGGGACAGGATACGAGCAGTACTTC.

CDR3 in DNA: TGTGCCAGCAGCCCCACTACCGGGGAATATTCACCCCTCCACTTT. Translated: CASSPTTGEYSPLHF. The V gene is TRBV11-2, the J gene TRBJ1-6; D gene uncertain. The CDR3 covers 15 residues. Trimming left V 5 bases short and J 8 bases short, with 16 bases between. The germline CDR1 and CDR2 sequences are SGHAT and FQNNGV.

On this clone: One junction end disagrees with the germline gene, perhaps due to a read error. The genes are TRBV28 and TRBJ1-6, with 7 bases aligning to TRBD1. CDR1 and CDR2 from the germline V gene are MDHEN and SYDVKM. CDR3 length: 14 amino acids. CDR3 bases: TGTGCCAGCAGTTTGGCAGGGGGATATTCACCCCTCCGCTTT. It specifies CASSLAGGYSPLRF. The full variable domain, with the rest looked up from reference TRBV28 and TRBJ1-6, is DVKVTQSSRYLVKRTGEKVFLECVQDMDHENMFWYRQDPGLGLRLIYFSYDVKMKEKGDIPEGYSVSREKKERFSLILESASTNQTSMYLCASSLAGGYSPLRFGNGTRLTVT.

This clone was counted once. This rearrangement joins TRBV6-5 to TRBJ2-6; D ambiguous. This CDR3 contains 12 residues. From germline, CDR1 is MNHEY and CDR2 SVGAGI. V was shortened by 7 bases and J by 4 bases, with 5 bases between the two germline ends. The CDR3 DNA is TGTGCCAGCACGAGCGGGGCCAACGTCCTGACTTTC. The encoded protein is CASTSGANVLTF.

The chain employs TRBV15 and TRBJ2-7; 8 bases are shared with TRBD1. This CDR3 spans 14 amino acids. V shed 7 bases and J 5 bases; nucleotides not matched to a gene: 10. Germline CDR1 and CDR2: LNHNV and YYDKDF (reference sequence). Here the CDR3 reads CATTKLTGDHEQYF. CDR3 DNA sequence: TGTGCCACCACCAAACTGACAGGGGATCACGAGCAGTACTTC.

This clone was recorded once. The chain recombines TRBV6-1 with TRBJ2-7; D is unresolved. In germline, CDR1 is MNHNS, CDR2 SASEGT. The CDR3 is 13 residues long. V lost 5 bases and J lost 2, with 10 bases in between. CDR3 residues: CASSSQKTYEQYF. For the CDR3, the DNA is TGTGCCAGCAGTTCACAGAAAACCTACGAGCAGTACTTC.

The V gene is TRBV7-2, the J gene TRBJ2-5; 7 bases map to TRBD1. The J call may not be correct, given that the DNA end is closer to TRBJ2-7. CDR3 length: 13 amino acids. Germline V gene data show CDR1 as SGHTA and CDR2 as FQGNSA. CDR3 in amino acids: CASSEGATYEQYF. The CDR3, as DNA: TGTGCCAGCAGCGAGGGGGCAACCTACGAGCAGTACTTC.

The chain has TRBV5-4 and TRBJ2-6, with 11 bases identical to TRBD1. Germline V lookup: CDR1 SGHNT, CDR2 YYREEE (reference sequence). V lost 4 bases to trimming and J lost 2 bases; unmatched junction nucleotides: 8. The CDR3 length is 18 residues. The DNA for the CDR3 is TGTGCCAGCAGCCTCCGGACAGGGGGCGGCCCTGGGGCCAACGTCCTGACTTTC. Its translation is CASSLRTGGGPGANVLTF.

The chain links TRBV28 to TRBJ2-6; the D gene is possibly TRBD1 (5 bases). The CDR3 contains 15 residues. With 7 bases removed from V and 2 bases from J, the gap between germline ends came to 12 bases. CDR1 and CDR2 (germline): MDHEN, SYDVKM. CDR3 in amino acids: CASNRQTPGANVLTF. The CDR3 region has the DNA TGTGCCAGCAATCGACAGACCCCTGGGGCCAACGTCCTGACTTTC.

The chain carries TRBV7-8 and TRBJ2-1; 13 nucleotides align to TRBD2. This CDR3 has 17 residues. V was clipped by 6 bases and J by 2 bases; unmatched bases: 7. CDR1 and CDR2 (germline): SGHVS, FQNEAQ. CDR3 amino acids: CASRPTSGGDAYNEQFF. DNA for the CDR3: TGTGCCAGCAGACCTACTAGCGGGGGGGATGCCTACAATGAGCAGTTCTTC.

The J gene is TRBJ2-2, the V gene TRBV7-3; D might be TRBD1 (5 bases). Germline-derived CDR1 and CDR2 are SGHTA and FQGTGA. The V end was cut by 2 bases, the J end by 7 bases, with 5 bases between. The CDR3 loop spans 12 amino acids. In nucleotides, the CDR3 is TGTGCCAGCAGCTTACAGGGCGGGGAGCTGTTTTTT. Its protein is CASSLQGGELFF.

The chain couples TRBV6-5 to TRBJ2-1, with D tentatively TRBD2 (7 bases). Germline V gene data show CDR1 as MNHEY and CDR2 as SVGAGI. CDR3 size: 13 residues. Trimming cost V 3 bases and J 9 bases, with 12 bases left between them. CDR3 sequence: CASSYEGGGEQFF. The CDR3 DNA reads as TGTGCCAGCAGTTATGAGGGGGGGGGTGAGCAGTTCTTC.

V usage is TRBV5-1 and J usage is TRBJ1-3; D might be TRBD1 (5 bases). The CDR3 runs to 16 residues. Germline lookup yields CDR1 SGHRS and CDR2 YFSETQ. Trimming removed 0 bases from V and 2 bases from J, with 12 bases in between. Written as DNA, the CDR3 is TGCGCCAGCAGCTTGGTGGGCAGGGTAGCTGGAAACACCATATATTTT. It codes for CASSLVGRVAGNTIYF.

This chain uses TRBV19 with TRBJ1-6; no definite D call. V was cut by 6 bases and J by 9 bases, with 12 bases left in between. CDR3 length equals 13 residues. The germline V gene has CDR1 LNHDA and CDR2 SQIVND (reference sequence). CDR3 nucleotides: TGTGCCAGTAGGGTTAGTAGCGGTTCACCCCTCCACTTT. This gives the protein CASRVSSGSPLHF.

J is TRBJ1-1 and V is TRBV7-3, with D possibly matching TRBD1 (5 bases). Between the trimmed V and J ends, which lost 5 bases and 8 bases, there was a span of 18 bases. There are 14 residues in the CDR3. Germline V gene data show CDR1 as SGHTA and CDR2 as FQGTGA. This CDR3 reads CASSQLGGPKEAFF. The DNA of the CDR3 is TGTGCCAGCAGCCAACTCGGGGGACCCAAGGAAGCTTTCTTT.

V gene TRBV6-5 combines with J gene TRBJ1-1; 9 bases line up with TRBD1. Germline loops: CDR1 MNHEY, CDR2 SVGAGI. The CDR3 covers 15 residues. V was clipped by 6 bases and J by 5 bases; unmatched bases: 10. Here the CDR3 reads CASSLRDRDETEAFF. CDR3 bases: TGTGCCAGCAGCCTCCGGGACAGGGATGAGACTGAAGCTTTCTTT.